This T cell receptor beta chain was obtained from a study of blood T cell repertoires in COVID-19. Overall study context: Sites in the United States, Italy and Spain provided acute and convalescent COVID-19 samples. PBMCs, B-cell-depleted T cells, or T cells provided the cDNA or gDNA that made up the material.

Original methodology: Amplification of reference gene primers provided the estimated nucleated cell counts. Clones were read by immunoSEQ multiplex PCR, and TCRdb kept only the in-frame ones, dropping some. V and J calls and clone size are those listed in that table; D and trimming were worked out from the DNA. The sample shows fewer than 100,000 clones, over 70% of them seen only once. V was clipped by 6 bases and J by 0 bases; unmatched bases: 4. This CDR3 has 15 residues. The germline CDR1 and CDR2 sequences are SGHDN and FVKESK. The sequence derives from a man aged 45-65 years with acute or convalescent COVID-19. The V gene is TRBV14, the J gene TRBJ2-2; 7 nucleotides agree with TRBD1. The sequenced sample consisted of peripheral blood. The CDR3 nucleotides are TGTGCCAGCAGGCTACAGGGGTCGAACACCGGGGAGCTGTTTTTT. Protein: CASRLQGSNTGELFF.